Shown below are 23 T cell receptor beta chains from a single sample sequenced in a study of blood T cell repertoires in COVID-19. The table came from immunoSEQ multiplex PCR; TCRdb's copy has only in-frame clones and leaves some out. This sample has under 200,000 clones; roughly 84% occur once, and the top ten carry approximately 1%. The sequenced sample was peripheral blood. Receptor source: a man aged 40-55 years with acute or convalescent COVID-19.

This clone was detected only a few times. The V and J genes are TRBV29-1 and TRBJ1-1; D possibly corresponds to TRBD1 (6 bases). The CDR3 totals 12 residues. Per germline, CDR1 SQVTM and CDR2 ANQGSEA. Trimming cost V 7 bases and J 2 bases, with 11 bases left between them. CDR3 coding DNA: TGCAGCGGACTCAGGGGCAACACTGAAGCTTTCTTT. Translated, it gives CSGLRGNTEAFF.

This clone appeared a single time. The gene calls are TRBV30 and TRBJ1-2; weak D call: TRBD1 (5 bases). V shed 3 bases and J shed 10 bases, with 15 bases lying between them. Germline V lookup: CDR1 GTSNPN, CDR2 SVGIG (reference sequence). This CDR3 comprises 12 residues. As DNA, the CDR3 is TGTGCCTGGAGCGGACCAGGGATCACCTACACCTTC. This codes for CAWSGPGITYTF.

In its sample, this clone was seen a few times. The J gene is TRBJ1-2, the V gene TRBV21-1; no DNA check was done on the table's D call, TRBD1. TRBV21-1 counts as a pseudogene. The length of the CDR3 is 13 residues. This chain's CDR3 is CASSNPVSYGYTF. CDR3 DNA sequence: TGTGCCAGCAGCAACCCAGTAAGCTATGGCTACACCTTC.

CDR3 loop: CSASASGGTGTQYF. In DNA, the CDR3 is TGCAGTGCTAGTGCTAGCGGGGGGACGGGGACCCAGTACTTC. The V gene is TRBV20-1, the J gene TRBJ2-5; 11 positions match TRBD2. CDR1 and CDR2 from the germline V gene are DFQATT and SNEGSKA (reference sequence). The V and J ends lost 3 bases and 7 bases, in that order; junction bases with no gene match: 7. CDR3 length: 14 amino acids.

This rearrangement joins TRBV3-1 (or the pseudogene TRBV3-2) to TRBJ2-2; a weak D match, TRBD2 (6 bases). Germline CDR1 is LGHDT and CDR2 is YNNKEL (reference sequence). V lost 4 bases and J 1 base, leaving 10 bases between the germline ends. This CDR3 region has 15 residues. The CDR3 protein is CASSPLGGNTGELFF. In DNA, the CDR3 is TGTGCCAGCAGCCCCCTCGGGGGGAACACCGGGGAGCTGTTTTTT.

The chain combines TRBV6-5 with TRBJ1-1, with 12 bases matching TRBD1. V lost 2 bases to trimming and J lost 3 bases; unmatched junction nucleotides: 4. This CDR3 has 16 amino acids. Germline V gene lookup returns CDR1 MNHEY and CDR2 SVGAGI. The CDR3 DNA reads TGTGCCAGCAGTTACCTCCGGGACAGGGGGCACACTGAAGCTTTCTTT. It is translated as CASSYLRDRGHTEAFF.

The V call is TRBV6-5, the J call TRBJ1-4; D not resolved. Trimming took 8 bases from V and 4 from J, leaving 14 bases between them. Germline CDR1 MNHEY, CDR2 SVGAGI. The CDR3 totals 14 residues. The CDR3 is CASRFRESNEKLFF. The CDR3 DNA follows: TGTGCCAGCCGTTTCCGGGAAAGTAATGAAAAACTGTTTTTT.

V and J are TRBV28 and TRBJ1-5, with D perhaps matching TRBD1 (5 bases). Germline V gene sequence: CDR1 MDHEN, CDR2 SYDVKM. The CDR3 loop spans 19 amino acids. The V and J ends lost 1 base and 0 bases respectively, with 19 bases between them. CDR3 DNA: TGTGCCAGCAGTTTATTCTCAACCCGACAGAAGTATAGCAATCAGCCCCAGCATTTT. This sequence encodes CASSLFSTRQKYSNQPQHF.

This rearrangement joins TRBV6-5 to TRBJ1-2; TRBD1 might be the D (6 bases). The CDR3 length is 16 residues. The V end lost 4 bases, the J end lost 3 bases, and 18 bases lay between the germline ends. Germline CDR1 and CDR2: MNHEY and SVGAGI. In DNA, the CDR3 is TGTGCCAGCAGTTCCCCTGGGACAATAAGGGACTATGGCTACACCTTC. It specifies CASSSPGTIRDYGYTF.

The count of this clone is one. The chain couples TRBV7-2 to TRBJ1-2; 7 positions agree with TRBD1. V lost 5 bases, J lost 8 bases, and 5 bases stayed unmatched. From germline, CDR1 is SGHTA and CDR2 FQGNSA. CDR3 length equals 12 residues. The CDR3, as DNA: TGTGCCAGCAGCCTCCAACAGGGGGGCTACACCTTC. It specifies CASSLQQGGYTF.

J is TRBJ1-4 and V is TRBV7-9; TRBD1 matches 11 bases. Looked up from germline, CDR1 is SEHNR and CDR2 is FQNEAQ (reference sequence). With V trimmed by 5 bases and J by 5 bases, 13 bases remained unmatched. The length of the CDR3 is 18 residues. CDR3 sequence reads: CASSKHGTGGEKNEKLFF. DNA of the CDR3: TGTGCCAGCAGCAAACACGGGACAGGGGGAGAGAAGAATGAAAAACTGTTTTTT.

The CDR3 DNA reads as TGTGCCATCATGGGAGGGGGGGAGTACCAAGAGACCCAGTACTTC. The encoded protein is CAIMGGGEYQETQYF. The rearrangement uses TRBV10-3 and TRBJ2-5, with a tentative D call TRBD2 (7 bases). The CDR3 is 15 amino acids. The V end lost 7 bases, the J end lost 0 bases, and 15 bases lay between the germline ends. Germline V CDR1 and CDR2: ENHRY, SYGVKD.

The V and J genes are TRBV2 and TRBJ1-1; 7 bases fit TRBD1. The CDR3 length is 17 residues. V was clipped by 5 bases and J by 1 base; unmatched bases: 13. Germline lookup yields CDR1 SNHLY and CDR2 FYNNEI. The CDR3 is CASSYRTLGTANTEAFF. The CDR3 DNA reads as TGTGCCAGCAGTTACCGTACCTTGGGGACAGCGAACACTGAAGCTTTCTTT.

This clone was seen only a few times. The chain combines TRBV19 with TRBJ2-7, with 7 bases aligning to TRBD1. CDR1 and CDR2 from the germline V gene are LNHDA and SQIVND (reference sequence). The J segment lost 5 bases and the V segment lost 1 base, leaving 2 bases of the junction unmatched. The CDR3 is 13 amino acids. The CDR3 DNA reads TGTGCCAGTAGTATAGCCAGGGGGAACGAGCAGTACTTC. It specifies CASSIARGNEQYF.

This clone was observed a single time. Because the CDR3's place on the DNA is in doubt, the DNA is left out and the CDR3 is given as listed by TCRdb. This chain links TRBV13 with TRBJ1-2; TRBD1, as called in the table, went unchecked against the DNA. Germline CDR1 is PRHDT and CDR2 is FYEKMQ (reference sequence). The CDR3 contains 13 residues when both ends are counted. Here the CDR3 reads CASSQWGQGAFAF.

CDR3 coding DNA: TGTGCCAGCTCGTCGATCTCGGGACAGGGAAAAGCTTTCTTT. Protein sequence: CASSSISGQGKAFF. This chain joins TRBV18 and TRBJ1-1; 9 bases align to TRBD1. V lost 6 bases, J lost 9 bases, and 11 bases stayed unmatched. Germline-derived CDR1 and CDR2 are KGHSH and LQKENI. The CDR3 length is 14 residues.

The rearrangement links TRBV19 to TRBJ2-1, with TRBD1 as a possible D gene (6 bases). The CDR3 runs to 14 residues. V was shortened by 0 bases and J by 11 bases, with 14 bases between the two germline ends. Germline V lookup: CDR1 LNHDA, CDR2 SQIVND (reference sequence). CDR3: CASSIEPRGGKQFF. The CDR3 DNA reads TGTGCCAGTAGTATAGAACCCAGGGGTGGTAAGCAGTTCTTC.

The chain is built from TRBV30 and TRBJ1-1; a weak D match, TRBD1 (5 bases). The CDR3 is made up of 14 amino acids. The germline CDR1 and CDR2 sequences are GTSNPN and SVGIG (reference sequence). Trimming cost V 2 bases and J 1 base, with 11 bases left between them. DNA of the CDR3: TGTGCCTGGAGTTGGTGGGGCGGGAACACTGAAGCTTTCTTT. This sequence encodes CAWSWWGGNTEAFF.

The rearrangement uses TRBV5-5 and TRBJ1-1, with no clear D. The CDR3 is 13 amino acids. Trimming removed 2 bases at V and 4 bases at J, with 9 bases between. Germline CDR1 reads SGHKS; CDR2 reads YYEKEE (reference sequence). CDR3 coding DNA: TGTGCCAGCAGCTTCCTGGGAGTCACTGAAGCTTTCTTT. Translation gives CASSFLGVTEAFF.

The gene calls are TRBV18 and TRBJ1-1; D is undetermined. The CDR3 is 14 residues long. V lost 3 bases and J lost 3, with 11 bases in between. Germline CDR1 is KGHSH and CDR2 is LQKENI. For the CDR3, the DNA is TGTGCCAGCTCACCCCTTACCGGGGACACTGAAGCTTTCTTT. This translates into CASSPLTGDTEAFF.

The chain employs TRBV18 and TRBJ1-5, with 9 bases matching TRBD1. CDR1 KGHSH and CDR2 LQKENI come from the germline V gene. The CDR3 loop spans 14 amino acids. The V segment lost 4 bases and the J segment 6 bases; nucleotides outside the gene matches: 4. Written as DNA, the CDR3 is TGTGCCAGCTCACTGGACAGGGGCTTTCAGCCCCAGCATTTT. Its translation is CASSLDRGFQPQHF.

In regard to this clone: The junction departs from germline at one end; a sequencing error may be responsible. This chain joins TRBV7-7 and TRBJ2-7; 7 nucleotides agree with TRBD2. CDR1 is SSHAT and CDR2 is FNYEAQ in the germline V gene (reference sequence). The CDR3 spans 15 residues. This chain's CDR3 is CASSLAAGPTYEQYF. The CDR3 DNA follows: TGTGCTAGCAGCTTAGCAGCGGGGCCAACCTACGAGCAGTACTTC.

The chain combines TRBV4-2 with TRBJ1-5, with 7 bases that match TRBD1. Per germline, CDR1 LGHNA and CDR2 YNFKEQ. Trimming cost V 1 base and J 3 bases; bases outside gene matches: 6. The CDR3 is made up of 16 amino acids. CDR3 amino acids: CASSQGTGEANQPQHF. The CDR3 DNA reads as TGTGCCAGCAGCCAAGGTACAGGGGAGGCCAATCAGCCCCAGCATTTT.